This T cell receptor beta chain is from a study of shared clonotypes between healthy human individuals. Whole-study findings and limits: Investigators expected sequencing depth to affect clonotype sharing among donors. Large sequencing depth failed to make sorted-subset sequencing complete, rarefaction showed.

Germline CDR1 and CDR2: SGHRS and YFSETQ. This CDR3 contains 18 residues. J was trimmed by 3 bases and V by 4 bases; bases with no gene match: 13. Cells designated naive CD8 were CD45RO-negative and were positively selected for CCR7, with terminally differentiated effector memory CD45RA+ cells excluded. Concerning this clone itself: Its specificity is not known.

Researchers ran the assay at a deep level. Sequenced by immunoSEQ multiplex PCR; TCRdb stores in-frame clones only, minus some. The sample shows roughly 2.1 million clones, under 95% of them seen only once. This TCR derives from a man younger than 35 in good health. Some clones in this sample may be carry-over from other donors' samples. The sample consisted of naive CD8+ T cells from PBMCs. The genes are TRBV5-1 and TRBJ2-1, with 10 bases fitting TRBD2. In nucleotides, the CDR3 is TGCGCCAGCAGCCCGACTCAGCGGGAGGGGGCCCTCTACAATGAGCAGTTCTTC. Protein: CASSPTQREGALYNEQFF.